Given below is one T cell receptor (beta chain) in context. The antigen is not known. This record comes from a study of T-cell reconstitution after alpha-beta-depleted transplantation in children. Study outcomes and limitations: Reports say that about two months after transplant, the alpha-beta T cells came out of several hundred graft clones that had expanded. Certain patients had high TCRbeta diversity at day 60, and it came from recipient T cells and thymic progenitors that survived. One year after transplant, T-cell counts and diversity came mostly from newly produced T cells.

TCRbeta library preparation incorporated unique molecular identifiers. TCRdb used MiXCR to reprocess the PCR reads, holding one entry per CDR3 protein. This sample has 200,000 to 250,000 distinct CDR3 sequences, with 20% to 30% found just once. This receptor was taken from a girl aged 2 to 10 with Fanconi anemia, due to receive a stem cell transplant. The sample was PBMCs, taken before TCRalphabeta/CD19-depleted stem cell transplant.

The CDR3 reads CASSFGGTGSEQYF. CDR3 sequence (DNA): TGTGCCAGCAGCTTCGGTGGGACAGGCTCCGAGCAGTACTTC. This rearrangement joins TRBV7-6 to TRBJ2-7; 8 bases fit TRBD1. Germline lookup yields CDR1 SGHVS and CDR2 FNYEAQ. There are 14 residues in the CDR3. J was trimmed by 6 bases and V by 3 bases; bases with no gene match: 7.